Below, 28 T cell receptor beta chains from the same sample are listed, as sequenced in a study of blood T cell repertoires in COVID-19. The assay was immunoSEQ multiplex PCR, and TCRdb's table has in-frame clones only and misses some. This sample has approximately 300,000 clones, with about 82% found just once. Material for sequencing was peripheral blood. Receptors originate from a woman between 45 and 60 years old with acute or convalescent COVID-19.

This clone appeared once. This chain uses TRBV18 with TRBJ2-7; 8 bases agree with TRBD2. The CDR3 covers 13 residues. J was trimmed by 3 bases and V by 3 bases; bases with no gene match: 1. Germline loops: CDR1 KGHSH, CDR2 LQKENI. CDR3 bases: TGTGCCAGCTCACCCGCGGGGGGCTACGAGCAGTACTTC. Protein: CASSPAGGYEQYF.

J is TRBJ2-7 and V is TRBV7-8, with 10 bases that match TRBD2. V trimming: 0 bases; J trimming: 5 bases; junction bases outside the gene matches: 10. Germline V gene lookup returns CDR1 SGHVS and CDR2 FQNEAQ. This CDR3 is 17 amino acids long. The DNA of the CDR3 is TGTGCCAGCAGCTTAGCTCAGCGGGAGGGCCTCTATAACGAGCAGTACTTC. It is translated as CASSLAQREGLYNEQYF.

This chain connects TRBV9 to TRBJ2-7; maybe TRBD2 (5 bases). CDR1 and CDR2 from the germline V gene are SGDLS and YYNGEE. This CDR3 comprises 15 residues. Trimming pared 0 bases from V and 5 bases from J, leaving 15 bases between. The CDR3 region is CASSVAEGVTHEQYF. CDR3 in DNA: TGTGCCAGCAGCGTAGCAGAGGGAGTGACCCACGAGCAGTACTTC.

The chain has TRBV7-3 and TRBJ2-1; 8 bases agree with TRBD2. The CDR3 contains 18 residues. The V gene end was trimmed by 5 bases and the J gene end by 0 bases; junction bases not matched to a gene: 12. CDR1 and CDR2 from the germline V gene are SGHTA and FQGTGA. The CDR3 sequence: CASSPGVAGKSSYNEQFF. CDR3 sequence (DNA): TGTGCCAGCAGCCCCGGGGTAGCGGGGAAGAGCTCCTACAATGAGCAGTTCTTC.

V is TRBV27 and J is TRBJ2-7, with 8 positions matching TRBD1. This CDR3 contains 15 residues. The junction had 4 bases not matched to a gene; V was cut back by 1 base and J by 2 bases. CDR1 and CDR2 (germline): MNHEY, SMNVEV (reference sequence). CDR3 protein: CASSLYPGQAYEQYF. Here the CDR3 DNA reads TGTGCCAGCAGTTTATATCCGGGACAGGCCTACGAGCAGTACTTC.

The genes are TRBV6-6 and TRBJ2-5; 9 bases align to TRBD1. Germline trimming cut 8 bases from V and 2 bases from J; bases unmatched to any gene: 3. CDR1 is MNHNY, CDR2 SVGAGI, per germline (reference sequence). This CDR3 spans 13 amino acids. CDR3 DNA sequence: TGTGCCAGCTCGGACAGGGGACAAGAGACCCAGTACTTC. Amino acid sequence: CASSDRGQETQYF.

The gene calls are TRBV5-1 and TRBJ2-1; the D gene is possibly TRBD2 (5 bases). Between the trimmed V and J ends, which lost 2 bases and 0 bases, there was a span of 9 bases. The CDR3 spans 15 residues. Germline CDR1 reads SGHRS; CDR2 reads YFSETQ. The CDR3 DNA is TGCGCCAGCAGCTTAGGACTCAGCTCCTACAATGAGCAGTTCTTC. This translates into CASSLGLSSYNEQFF.

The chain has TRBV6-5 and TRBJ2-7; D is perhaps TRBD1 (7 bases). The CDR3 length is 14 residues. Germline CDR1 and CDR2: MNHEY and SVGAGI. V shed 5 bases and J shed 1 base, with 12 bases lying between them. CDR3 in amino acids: CASSQTGRSYEQYF. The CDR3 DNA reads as TGTGCCAGCAGTCAGACAGGGAGGTCCTACGAGCAGTACTTC.

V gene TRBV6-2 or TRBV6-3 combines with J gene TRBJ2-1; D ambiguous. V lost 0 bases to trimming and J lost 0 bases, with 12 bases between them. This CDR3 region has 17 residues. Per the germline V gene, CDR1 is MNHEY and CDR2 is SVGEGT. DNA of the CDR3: TGTGCCAGCAGTTACTCGAATTTGCCGAGCTCCTACAATGAGCAGTTCTTC. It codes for CASSYSNLPSSYNEQFF.

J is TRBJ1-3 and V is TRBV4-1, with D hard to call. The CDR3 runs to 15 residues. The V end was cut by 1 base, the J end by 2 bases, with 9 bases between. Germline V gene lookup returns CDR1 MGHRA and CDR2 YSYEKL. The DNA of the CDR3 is TGCGCCAGCAGCCAAGGGTACGGTACTGGAAACACCATATATTTT. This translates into CASSQGYGTGNTIYF.

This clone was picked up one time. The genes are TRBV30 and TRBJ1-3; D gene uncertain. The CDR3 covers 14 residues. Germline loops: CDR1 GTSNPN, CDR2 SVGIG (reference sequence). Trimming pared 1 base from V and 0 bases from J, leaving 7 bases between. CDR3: CAWSATFSGNTIYF. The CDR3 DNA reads TGTGCCTGGAGTGCGACATTCTCTGGAAACACCATATATTTT.

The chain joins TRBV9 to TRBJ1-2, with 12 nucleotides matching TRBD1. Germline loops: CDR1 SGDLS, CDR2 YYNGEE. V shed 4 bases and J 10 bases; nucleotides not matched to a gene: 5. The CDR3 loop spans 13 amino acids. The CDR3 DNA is TGTGCCAGCAGCCCCGGGACAGGGGGCGACTACACCTTC. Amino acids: CASSPGTGGDYTF.

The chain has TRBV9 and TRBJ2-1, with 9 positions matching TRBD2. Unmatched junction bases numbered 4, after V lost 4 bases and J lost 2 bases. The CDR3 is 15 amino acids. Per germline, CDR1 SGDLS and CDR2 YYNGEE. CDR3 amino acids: CASSPRTSAYNEQFF. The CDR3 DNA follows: TGTGCCAGCAGCCCGCGGACTAGCGCCTACAATGAGCAGTTCTTC.

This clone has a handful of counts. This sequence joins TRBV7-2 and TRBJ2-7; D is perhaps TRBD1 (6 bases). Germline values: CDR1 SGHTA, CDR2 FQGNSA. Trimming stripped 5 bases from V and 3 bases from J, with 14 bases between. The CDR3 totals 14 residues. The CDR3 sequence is CASSGGHGDYEQYF. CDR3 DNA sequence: TGTGCCAGCAGCGGGGGACACGGAGACTACGAGCAGTACTTC.

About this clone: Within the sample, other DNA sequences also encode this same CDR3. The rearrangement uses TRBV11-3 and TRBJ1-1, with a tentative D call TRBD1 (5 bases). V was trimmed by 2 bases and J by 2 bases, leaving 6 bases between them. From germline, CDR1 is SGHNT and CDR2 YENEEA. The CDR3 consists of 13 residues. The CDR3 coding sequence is TGTGCCAGCAGCTTACAGGGAAACACTGAAGCTTTCTTT. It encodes CASSLQGNTEAFF.

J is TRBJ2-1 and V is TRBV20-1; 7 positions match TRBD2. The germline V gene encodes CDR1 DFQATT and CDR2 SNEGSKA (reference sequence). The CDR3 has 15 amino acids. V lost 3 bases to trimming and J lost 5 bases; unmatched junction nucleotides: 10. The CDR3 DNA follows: TGCAGTGCTAGTAGGGTGGGGGAGGGAAACAATGAGCAGTTCTTC. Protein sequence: CSASRVGEGNNEQFF.

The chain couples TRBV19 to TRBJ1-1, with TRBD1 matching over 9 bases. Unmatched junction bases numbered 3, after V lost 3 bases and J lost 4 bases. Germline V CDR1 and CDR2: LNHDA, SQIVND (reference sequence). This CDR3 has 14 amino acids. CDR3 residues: CASSMGTGSTEAFF. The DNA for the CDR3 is TGTGCCAGTAGTATGGGGACAGGGAGCACTGAAGCTTTCTTT.

CDR3 coding DNA: TGTGCCTGGAGTGTACACAGAGACACTGAAGCTTTCTTT. Its protein is CAWSVHRDTEAFF. The chain couples TRBV30 to TRBJ1-1; D is ambiguous. Germline V gene lookup returns CDR1 GTSNPN and CDR2 SVGIG (reference sequence). Trimming took 0 bases from V and 3 from J, leaving 8 bases between them. CDR3 length: 13 amino acids.

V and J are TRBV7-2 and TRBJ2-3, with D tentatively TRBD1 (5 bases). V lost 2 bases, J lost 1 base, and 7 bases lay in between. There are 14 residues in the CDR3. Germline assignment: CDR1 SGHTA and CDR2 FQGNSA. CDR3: CASSLSTGTDTQYF. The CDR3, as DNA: TGTGCCAGCAGCTTATCGACAGGCACAGATACGCAGTATTTT. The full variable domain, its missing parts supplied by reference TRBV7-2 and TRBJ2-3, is GAGVSQSPSNKVTEKGKDVELRCDPISGHTALYWYRQSLGQGLEFLIYFQGNSAPDKSGLPSDRFSAERTGGSVSTLTIQRTQQEDSAVYLCASSLSTGTDTQYFGPGTRLTVL.

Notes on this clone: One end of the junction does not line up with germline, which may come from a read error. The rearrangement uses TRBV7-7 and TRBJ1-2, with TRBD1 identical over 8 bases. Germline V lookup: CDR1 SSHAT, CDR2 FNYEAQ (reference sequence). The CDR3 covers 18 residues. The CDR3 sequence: CASSLALGRGRGSGGYTF. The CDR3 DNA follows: TGTGCTAGCAGCTTAGCGCTAGGCAGGGGGCGCGGGTCAGGTGGCTACACCTTC. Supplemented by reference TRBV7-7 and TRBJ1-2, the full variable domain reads GAGVSQSPRYKVTKRGQDVTLRCDPISSHATLYWYQQALGQGPEFLTYFNYEAQPDKSGLPSDRFSAERPEGSISTLTIQRTEQRDSAMYRCASSLALGRGRGSGGYTFGSGTRLTVV.

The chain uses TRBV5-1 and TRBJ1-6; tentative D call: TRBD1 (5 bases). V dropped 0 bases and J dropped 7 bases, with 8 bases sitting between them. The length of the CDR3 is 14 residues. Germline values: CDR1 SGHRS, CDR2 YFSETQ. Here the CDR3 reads CASSLETANSPLHF. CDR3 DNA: TGCGCCAGCAGCTTGGAGACAGCGAATTCACCCCTCCACTTT.

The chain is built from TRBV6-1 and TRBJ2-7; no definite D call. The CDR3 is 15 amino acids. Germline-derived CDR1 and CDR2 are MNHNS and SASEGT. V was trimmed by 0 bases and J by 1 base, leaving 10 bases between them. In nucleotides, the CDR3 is TGTGCCAGCAGTGAAGCGTGGAGCCGGTCCTACGAGCAGTACTTC. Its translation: CASSEAWSRSYEQYF.

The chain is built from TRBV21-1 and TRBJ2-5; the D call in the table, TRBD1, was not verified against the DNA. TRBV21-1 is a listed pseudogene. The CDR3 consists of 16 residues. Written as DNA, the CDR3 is TGTGCCAGCAGCAAAGAACCCGGGACAGAAAAAGAGACCCAGTACTTC. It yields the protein CASSKEPGTEKETQYF.

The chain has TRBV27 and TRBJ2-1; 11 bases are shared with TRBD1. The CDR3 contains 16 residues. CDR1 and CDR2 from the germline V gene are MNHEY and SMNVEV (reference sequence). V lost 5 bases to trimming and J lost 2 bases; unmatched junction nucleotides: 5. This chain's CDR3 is CASSTRTGGTYNEQFF. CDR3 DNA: TGTGCCAGCAGTACCCGGACAGGGGGCACCTACAATGAGCAGTTCTTC.

CDR3 in amino acids: CASSGGTGLIAYGYTF. Written as DNA, the CDR3 is TGTGCCAGCAGTGGGGGGACAGGGTTAATCGCATATGGCTACACCTTC. The J gene is TRBJ1-2, the V gene TRBV28; 9 bases agree with TRBD1. This CDR3 has 16 amino acids. Germline CDR1 and CDR2: MDHEN and SYDVKM. V trimming: 5 bases; J trimming: 5 bases; junction bases outside the gene matches: 12.

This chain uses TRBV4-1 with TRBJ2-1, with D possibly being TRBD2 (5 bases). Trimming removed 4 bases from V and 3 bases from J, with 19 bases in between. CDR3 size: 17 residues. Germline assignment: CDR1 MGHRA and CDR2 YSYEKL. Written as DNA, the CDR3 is TGCGCCAGCAGCCTTCTCGGACTTGACCTAAACTACAATGAGCAGTTCTTC. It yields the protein CASSLLGLDLNYNEQFF.

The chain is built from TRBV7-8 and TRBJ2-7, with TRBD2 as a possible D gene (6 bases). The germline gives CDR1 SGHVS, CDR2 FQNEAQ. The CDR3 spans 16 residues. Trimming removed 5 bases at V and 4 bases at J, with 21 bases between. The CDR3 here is CASSLGGGAGSYEQYF. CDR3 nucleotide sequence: TGTGCCAGCAGCCTGGGTGGAGGGGCAGGGTCGTACGAGCAGTACTTC.

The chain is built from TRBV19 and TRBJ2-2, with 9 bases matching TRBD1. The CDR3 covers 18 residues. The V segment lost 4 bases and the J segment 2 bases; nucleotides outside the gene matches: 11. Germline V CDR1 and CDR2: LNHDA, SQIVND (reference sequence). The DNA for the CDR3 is TGTGCCAGTAGTAAACCGGGACAGGGAGACCGAAACACCGGGGAGCTGTTTTTT. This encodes CASSKPGQGDRNTGELFF.